This TCR beta chain came from a study of CD8 T cells in ankylosing spondylitis. Study conclusions and caveats: Ankylosing spondylitis blood appeared to carry a characteristic TCR beta motif of 7 or 8 highly homologous variants.

TCRdb reprocessed the 5' RACE reads with MiXCR, giving one entry per CDR3 protein. The table records 200,000 to 250,000 distinct CDR3 sequences, around 25% of them present only once. The V gene's germline CDR1 is MNHEY and CDR2 SVGAGI. The trim removed 7 bases at V and 0 bases at J, leaving 11 bases unmatched. This CDR3 region has 16 residues. This clonotype turned up a few times. Its antigen is unknown. The TCR was taken from a male donor with ankylosing spondylitis or in good health (not recorded which). Sequences were obtained from blood, either unsorted or a sorted T cell fraction (not recorded which). The chain joins TRBV6-5 to TRBJ2-7; 8 bases fit TRBD2. CDR3 in DNA: TGTGCCAGCATTAGAACTAGCGGAGCCGCCTCCTACGAGCAGTACTTC. Its translation: CASIRTSGAASYEQYF.